The 23 T cell receptor beta chains below were found in one sample sequenced in a study of blood T cell repertoires in COVID-19. Data came from immunoSEQ multiplex PCR; TCRdb stores just in-frame clones and leaves some out. This table holds about 140,000 clones, roughly 73% found once. The specimen sequenced was peripheral blood. These receptors were obtained from a woman aged 50 to 65 with active or convalescent COVID-19.

This rearrangement joins TRBV10-3 to TRBJ2-1, with TRBD1 matching 9 bases. V lost 4 bases and J lost 7; bases outside the gene matches: 8. In germline, CDR1 is ENHRY, CDR2 SYGVKD. The CDR3 loop spans 15 amino acids. CDR3 sequence (DNA): TGTGCCATCAGTGGCGGGACAGGGTTTAGGAATGAGCAGTTCTTC. Amino acids: CAISGGTGFRNEQFF.

The J gene is TRBJ1-1, the V gene TRBV4-1; D remains unclear. Trimming took off 0 bases at V and 2 bases at J, with 16 bases between the two ends. This CDR3 comprises 17 residues. CDR1 is MGHRA and CDR2 is YSYEKL in the germline V gene. CDR3 in DNA: TGCGCCAGCAGCCAAGATTCGGAGAGGGCGTATAACACTGAAGCTTTCTTT. It yields the protein CASSQDSERAYNTEAFF.

The chain recombines TRBV28 with TRBJ1-1, with a tentative D call TRBD1 (6 bases). This CDR3 has 14 residues. Trimming took off 2 bases at V and 1 base at J, with 8 bases between the two ends. Germline CDR1 reads MDHEN; CDR2 reads SYDVKM. The CDR3 region is CASSLQGGNTEAFF. The CDR3 DNA reads TGTGCCAGCAGTTTACAAGGGGGGAACACTGAAGCTTTCTTT.

The J gene is TRBJ1-4, the V gene TRBV7-9, with D unresolved. CDR1 SEHNR and CDR2 FQNEAQ come from the germline V gene (reference sequence). This CDR3 has 13 residues. Between the trimmed V and J ends, which lost 5 bases and 6 bases, there was a span of 10 bases. The CDR3 coding sequence is TGTGCCAGCAGCCTGGAGCCCGATGAAAAACTGTTTTTT. Its translation: CASSLEPDEKLFF.

There are a few counts of this clone. V usage is TRBV11-2 and J usage is TRBJ2-7, with 7 bases identical to TRBD2. The trim removed 8 bases at V and 3 bases at J, leaving 10 bases unmatched. The CDR3 covers 14 residues. In germline, CDR1 is SGHAT, CDR2 FQNNGV. The CDR3 spells CASALGGPLYEQYF. CDR3 in DNA: TGTGCCAGCGCCTTGGGAGGGCCCCTCTACGAGCAGTACTTC. The whole variable domain, remainder taken from reference TRBV11-2 and TRBJ2-7, is EAGVAQSPRYKIIEKRQSVAFWCNPISGHATLYWYQQILGQGPKLLIQFQNNGVVDDSQLPKDRFSAERLKGVDSTLKIQPAKLEDSAVYLCASALGGPLYEQYFGPGTRLTVT.

Here the CDR3 DNA reads TGCAGTGCTAGTGTAGCTTACAGGACCTCGGCTAACTATGGCTACACCTTC. Translated: CSASVAYRTSANYGYTF. This chain uses TRBV20-1 with TRBJ1-2, with D possibly TRBD1 on 5 matching bases. Looked up from germline, CDR1 is DFQATT and CDR2 is SNEGSKA (reference sequence). The CDR3 spans 17 residues. Trimming pared 3 bases from V and 0 bases from J, leaving 20 bases between.

To note about this clone: A junction end diverges from the germline sequence, so it may reflect a read error. This chain uses TRBV7-7 with TRBJ2-1; D is unclear. The germline CDR1 and CDR2 sequences are SSHAT and FNYEAQ (reference sequence). The CDR3 sequence is 16 residues long. This CDR3 is CASSLGPGFSYNEQFF. CDR3 bases: TGTGCTAGCAGCTTAGGGCCGGGTTTTTCCTACAATGAGCAGTTCTTC.

V usage is TRBV7-8 and J usage is TRBJ2-2, with 8 bases lining up with TRBD1. This CDR3 is built from 15 residues. Germline trimming cut 5 bases from V and 0 bases from J; bases unmatched to any gene: 2. Germline V gives CDR1 SGHVS, CDR2 FQNEAQ. CDR3 in DNA: TGTGCCAGCAGCCCACAGGGGGCGAACACCGGGGAGCTGTTTTTT. Amino acid sequence: CASSPQGANTGELFF.

This clone came up once. The rearrangement uses TRBV4-3 and TRBJ2-3; 7 bases match TRBD2. Germline loops: CDR1 LGHNA, CDR2 YSLEER. Trimming at V came to 0 bases and at J to 2 bases, leaving 8 bases not matched to a gene. The CDR3 is 17 amino acids. CDR3 nucleotides: TGCGCCAGCAGCCAAGATACAGCTAGCGGCTTCACAGATACGCAGTATTTT. It specifies CASSQDTASGFTDTQYF.

The chain uses TRBV24-1 and TRBJ2-5, with 10 bases fitting TRBD2. The germline V gene encodes CDR1 KGHDR and CDR2 SFDVKD. The CDR3 consists of 16 residues. Trimming removed 7 bases from V and 1 base from J; junction bases left unmatched: 8. CDR3 protein: CATSFGASGSQETQYF. CDR3 sequence (DNA): TGTGCCACCAGCTTTGGAGCTAGCGGGAGCCAAGAGACCCAGTACTTC.

This chain uses TRBV6-1 with TRBJ2-5; 12 bases map to TRBD2. The germline gives CDR1 MNHNS, CDR2 SASEGT. V dropped 1 base and J dropped 7; count of bases not matched to a gene: 10. The length of the CDR3 is 17 residues. CDR3 sequence (DNA): TGTGCCAGCAGTGAAGGGGGGACTAGCGGGCCGGGGGCGACCCAGTACTTC. This sequence encodes CASSEGGTSGPGATQYF.

The chain carries TRBV4-3 and TRBJ2-2; 10 bases are a match to TRBD2. The J segment lost 3 bases and the V segment lost 3 bases, leaving 10 bases of the junction unmatched. This CDR3 is 18 amino acids long. CDR1 and CDR2 (germline): LGHNA, YSLEER. Here the CDR3 DNA reads TGCGCCAGCAGCCATGTAAAAGCGGGAGGGCCTGACACCGGGGAGCTGTTTTTT. As protein: CASSHVKAGGPDTGELFF.

This chain links TRBV27 with TRBJ2-2, with 8 bases fitting TRBD1. CDR1 is MNHEY and CDR2 is SMNVEV in the germline V gene (reference sequence). V was pared by 5 bases and J by 6 bases, with 8 bases of the junction left unmatched. The CDR3 sequence is 15 residues long. The DNA for the CDR3 is TGTGCCAGCAGTCACCGGACAGGGCCCCCCGGGGAGCTGTTTTTT. Translation gives CASSHRTGPPGELFF.

There are a few counts of this clone. V is TRBV14 and J is TRBJ2-1; the match to TRBD2 covers 7 bases. The CDR3 length is 18 residues. V was clipped by 1 base and J by 1 base; unmatched bases: 10. Germline V lookup: CDR1 SGHDN, CDR2 FVKESK. The CDR3 is CASSQVRLAVASYNEQFF. DNA of the CDR3: TGTGCCAGCAGCCAAGTACGTCTAGCGGTTGCGTCCTACAATGAGCAGTTCTTC.

This clone has just a few counts. The CDR3 sequence: CASSVTGVETEAFF. The DNA of the CDR3 is TGTGCCAGCAGCGTGACAGGGGTGGAGACTGAAGCTTTCTTT. V usage is TRBV5-4 and J usage is TRBJ1-1; 8 bases match TRBD1. Germline values: CDR1 SGHNT, CDR2 YYREEE (reference sequence). Trimming removed 4 bases from V and 5 bases from J; junction bases left unmatched: 7. This CDR3 is 14 amino acids long.

The chain combines TRBV9 with TRBJ1-2; the D is unclear. The CDR3 covers 13 residues. Per the germline V gene, CDR1 is SGDLS and CDR2 is YYNGEE. The V and J ends lost 0 bases and 2 bases respectively, with 5 bases between them. The CDR3 region is CASSVEQNYGYTF. In DNA, the CDR3 is TGTGCCAGCAGCGTAGAACAGAACTATGGCTACACCTTC.

CDR3 bases: TGTGCCAGCAGTTCCAGGAACACTGAAGCTTTCTTT. Translating it yields CASSSRNTEAFF. This rearrangement joins TRBV6-1 to TRBJ1-1; D is uncertain. Germline V CDR1 and CDR2: MNHNS, SASEGT. The CDR3 consists of 12 residues. Trimming cost V 5 bases and J 1 base, with 5 bases left between them.

The CDR3 coding sequence is TGTGCCAGCTCAGACTCTTTAAAGAATTCACCCCTCCACTTT. It encodes CASSDSLKNSPLHF. V usage is TRBV18 and J usage is TRBJ1-6; D is undetermined. The CDR3 loop spans 14 amino acids. Germline V gives CDR1 KGHSH, CDR2 LQKENI. Trimming cost V 5 bases and J 7 bases, with 12 bases left between them. The full variable domain, in which reference TRBV18 and TRBJ1-6 provide the parts outside the CDR3, is NAGVMQNPRHLVRRRGQEARLRCSPMKGHSHVYWYRQLPEEGLKFMVYLQKENIIDESGMPKERFSAEFPKEGPSILRIQQVVRGDSAAYFCASSDSLKNSPLHFGNGTRLTVT.

The CDR3, as DNA: TGTGCCAGCAGCTTTGGTGTAAAGGCGGGGAAAGAGACCCAGTACTTC. This translates into CASSFGVKAGKETQYF. V usage is TRBV11-2 and J usage is TRBJ2-5, with D tentatively TRBD2 (6 bases). The CDR3 has 16 residues. Trimming cost V 3 bases and J 3 bases, with 17 bases left between them. Per germline, CDR1 SGHAT and CDR2 FQNNGV.

Ten or more counts support this clone. The chain employs TRBV5-1 and TRBJ1-3, with D unresolved. This CDR3 region has 12 residues. Trimming took 4 bases from V and 8 from J, leaving 10 bases between them. Germline V CDR1 and CDR2: SGHRS, YFSETQ. The CDR3 DNA is TGCGCCAGCAGCCTCCCCGAGGACACCATATATTTT. Its protein is CASSLPEDTIYF.

The gene calls are TRBV12-5 and TRBJ2-7; D is possibly TRBD1 (5 bases). The CDR3 extends over 14 amino acids. V dropped 5 bases and J dropped 0 bases, with 11 bases sitting between them. Germline V gene lookup returns CDR1 LGHNT and CDR2 FRNRAP. CDR3 region: CASGQPTASYEQYF. CDR3 DNA: TGTGCTAGTGGTCAACCGACAGCCTCCTACGAGCAGTACTTC.

The sample holds one count of this clone. The gene calls are TRBV11-2 and TRBJ1-6, with 12 bases identical to TRBD1. This CDR3 has 18 residues. Trimming at V came to 1 base and at J to 7 bases, leaving 8 bases not matched to a gene. Germline V lookup: CDR1 SGHAT, CDR2 FQNNGV. CDR3 loop: CASSLVGGQGAVNSPLHF. Here the CDR3 DNA reads TGTGCCAGCAGCTTAGTAGGGGGACAGGGGGCGGTCAATTCACCCCTCCACTTT.

The CDR3 sequence: CASAGENTEAFF. DNA of the CDR3: TGCGCCAGCGCGGGAGAGAACACTGAAGCTTTCTTT. The V gene is TRBV5-1, the J gene TRBJ1-1; D gene unclear. Trimming left V 7 bases short and J 1 base short, with 8 bases between. Germline V gene sequence: CDR1 SGHRS, CDR2 YFSETQ. The CDR3 extends over 12 amino acids.